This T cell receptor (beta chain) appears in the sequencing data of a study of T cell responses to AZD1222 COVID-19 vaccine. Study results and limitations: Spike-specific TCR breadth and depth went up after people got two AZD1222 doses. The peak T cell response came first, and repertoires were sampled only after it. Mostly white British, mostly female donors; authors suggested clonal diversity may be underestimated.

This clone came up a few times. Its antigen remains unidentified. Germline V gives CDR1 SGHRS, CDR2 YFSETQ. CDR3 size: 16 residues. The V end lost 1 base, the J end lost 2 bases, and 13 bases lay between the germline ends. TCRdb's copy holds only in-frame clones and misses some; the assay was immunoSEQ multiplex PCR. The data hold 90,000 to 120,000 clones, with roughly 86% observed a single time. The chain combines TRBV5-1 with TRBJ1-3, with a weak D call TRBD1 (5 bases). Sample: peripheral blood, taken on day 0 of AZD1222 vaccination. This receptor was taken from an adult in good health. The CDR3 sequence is CASSLQPSRAGNTIYF. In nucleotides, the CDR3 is TGCGCCAGCAGCTTGCAACCAAGCAGGGCTGGAAACACCATATATTTT.